Sequencing of this TCR beta chain was carried out in a study of blood T cell repertoires in COVID-19. Study-level information: COVID-19 samples collected from the United States, Italy and Spain covered acute and convalescent phases. T cells, B-cell-depleted T cells, or PBMCs supplied cDNA or gDNA.

Per the original methods: Estimated nucleated cell counts came from reference gene primer amplification. TCRdb keeps only in-frame clones here, not all; method: immunoSEQ multiplex PCR. The V and J calls and clone size come from that table; D and trimming were worked out from the DNA. The repertoire holds roughly 100,000 clones, with roughly 88% as singletons. The CDR3 sequence is 15 residues long. CDR1 and CDR2 (germline): SGHNT, YYREEE (reference sequence). Trimming at V came to 3 bases and at J to 4 bases, leaving 8 bases not matched to a gene. The receptor comes from a human donor in a cohort sampled during active COVID-19. The chain has TRBV5-4 and TRBJ2-7; 9 nucleotides align to TRBD2. Sequences were obtained from peripheral blood. The CDR3 nucleotides read TGTGCCAGCAGCTATGCGGGGGGGAGAACTTACGAGCAGTACTTC. It specifies CASSYAGGRTYEQYF.